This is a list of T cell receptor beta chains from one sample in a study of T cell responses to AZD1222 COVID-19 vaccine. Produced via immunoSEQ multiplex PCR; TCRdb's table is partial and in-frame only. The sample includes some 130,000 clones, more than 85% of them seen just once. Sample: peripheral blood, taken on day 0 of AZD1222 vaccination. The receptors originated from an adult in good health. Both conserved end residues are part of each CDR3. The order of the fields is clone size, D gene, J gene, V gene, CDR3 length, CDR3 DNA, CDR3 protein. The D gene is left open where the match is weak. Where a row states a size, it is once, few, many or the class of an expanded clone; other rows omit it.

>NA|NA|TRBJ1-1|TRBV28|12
TGTGCCAGCAGTTTGGATACCTCACAGGCTTTCTTT
CASSLDTSQAFF
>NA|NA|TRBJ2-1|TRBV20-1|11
TGCAGTGCTAGAGTAGGAACTGAGCAGTTCTTC
CSARVGTEQFF
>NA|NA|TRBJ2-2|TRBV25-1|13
TGTGCCAGCAGTGCCCTGGACACCGGGGAGCTGTTTTTT
CASSALDTGELFF
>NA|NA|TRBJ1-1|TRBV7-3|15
TGTGCCAGCAGCTTATTAGGCCCACAAGCCACTGAAGCTTTCTTT
CASSLLGPQATEAFF
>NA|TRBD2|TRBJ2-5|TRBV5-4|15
TGTGCCAGCAGCCCTCGTAGTAGCGGGCAAGAGACCCAGTACTTC
CASSPRSSGQETQYF
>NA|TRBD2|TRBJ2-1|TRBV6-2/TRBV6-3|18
TGTGCCAGCAGCCCTTTGCCCCCATCCGGGACTAGCTCCGATGAGCAGTTCTTC
CASSPLPPSGTSSDEQFF
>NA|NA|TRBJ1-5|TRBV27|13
TGTGCCAGCAGTTTGAGGGAGGGTCAGCCCCAGCATTTT
CASSLREGQPQHF
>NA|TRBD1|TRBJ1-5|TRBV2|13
TGTGCCACTCGACAGGGGCTCGATCAGCCCCAGCATTTT
CATRQGLDQPQHF
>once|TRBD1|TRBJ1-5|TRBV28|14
TGTGCCAGCAGGAGGACAGGGGGCGGGGAGCCCCAGCATTTT
CASRRTGGGEPQHF
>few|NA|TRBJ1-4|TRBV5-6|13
TGTGCCAGCAGCCGGCGGGGATATGAAAAACTGTTTTTT
CASSRRGYEKLFF
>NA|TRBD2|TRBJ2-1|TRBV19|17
TGTGCCAGTAGTATCTTCACTAGCGGAAGCTCCTACAATGAGCAGTTCTTC
CASSIFTSGSSYNEQFF
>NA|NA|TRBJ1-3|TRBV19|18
TGTGCCAGTCCCTTCCGGGACGGACGGAGGAGCTCTGGAAACACCATATATTTT
CASPFRDGRRSSGNTIYF
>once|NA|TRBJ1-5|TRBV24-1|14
TGTGCCACCAGTGATGCCGGGGCCTCCAGGCCCCAGCATTTT
CATSDAGASRPQHF
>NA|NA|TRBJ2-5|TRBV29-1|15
TGCAGCGTTGGGGACCCCCGAGGGGCCCAAGAGACCCAGTACTTC
CSVGDPRGAQETQYF
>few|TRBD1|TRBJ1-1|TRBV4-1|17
TGCGCCAGCAGCTATAGGAATCACAGGGAGGGGGCCACTGAAGCTTTCTTT
CASSYRNHREGATEAFF
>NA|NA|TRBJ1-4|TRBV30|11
TGTGCCTGGAGCCCCAGTGAAAAACTGTTTTTT
CAWSPSEKLFF
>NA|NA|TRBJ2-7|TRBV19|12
TGTGCCAGTAGTCGTCGCTGGGGCGAGCAGTACTTC
CASSRRWGEQYF
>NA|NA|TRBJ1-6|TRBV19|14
TGTGCCAGTACCGTGGACGTGGTAAATTCACCCCTCCACTTT
CASTVDVVNSPLHF
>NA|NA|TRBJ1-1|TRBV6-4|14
TGTGCCAGCAGTGTTGAACAGGGCTACACTGAAGCTTTCTTT
CASSVEQGYTEAFF
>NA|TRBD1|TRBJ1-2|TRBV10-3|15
TGTGCCATCAGACCCGACAGGGGTGGTAACTATGGCTACACCTTC
CAIRPDRGGNYGYTF
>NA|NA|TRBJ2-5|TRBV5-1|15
TGCGCCAGCAGCTTTCGGCCTATCTCGGGAGAGACCCAGTACTTC
CASSFRPISGETQYF
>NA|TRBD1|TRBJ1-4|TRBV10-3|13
TGTGCCATCACCGACAGGGCTGGGGAAAAACTGTTTTTT
CAITDRAGEKLFF